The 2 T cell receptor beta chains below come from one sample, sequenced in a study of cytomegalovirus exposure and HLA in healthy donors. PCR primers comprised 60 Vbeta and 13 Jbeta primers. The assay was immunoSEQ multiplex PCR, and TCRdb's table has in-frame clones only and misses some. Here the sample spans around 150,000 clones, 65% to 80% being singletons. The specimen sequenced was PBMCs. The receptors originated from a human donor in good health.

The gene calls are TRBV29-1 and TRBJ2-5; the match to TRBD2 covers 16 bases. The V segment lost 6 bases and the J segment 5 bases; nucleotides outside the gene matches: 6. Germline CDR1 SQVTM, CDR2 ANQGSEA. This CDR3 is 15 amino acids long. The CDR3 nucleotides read TGCAGCGTGGGGACTAGCGGGAGGGCGGGTGAGACCCAGTACTTC. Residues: CSVGTSGRAGETQYF.

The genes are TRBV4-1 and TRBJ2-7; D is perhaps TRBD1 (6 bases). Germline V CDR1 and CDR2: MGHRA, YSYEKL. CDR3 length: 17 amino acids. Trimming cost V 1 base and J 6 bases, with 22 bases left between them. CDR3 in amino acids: CASSQAIEGGANLEQYF. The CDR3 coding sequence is TGCGCCAGCAGCCAAGCTATCGAAGGGGGAGCTAATCTCGAGCAGTACTTC.